This is a list of T cell receptor beta chains from one sample in a study of read filtering for tumor transcriptome and immune sequencing. In TCRdb, the reads were re-called with MiXCR into one record per CDR3 protein. This sample carries 50,000 or so distinct CDR3 sequences, roughly a fifth of them seen once, and the ten largest clones take over 15%. Sequencing was performed on a population of CD138-negative cells sorted from bone marrow. All receptors come from a donor over 35 with multiple myeloma. Both conserved end residues are part of each CDR3. A D gene is named only where the DNA matches it firmly. Only some rows state a clone size, as once, few, many or a class for expanded clones.

D gene,clone size,J gene,V gene,CDR3 DNA,CDR3 protein
TRBD1,few,TRBJ2-7,TRBV19,TGTGCCAGTAGTGTCCGGTCCGGGACAGTAGTCGAGCAGTACTTC,CASSVRSGTVVEQYF
TRBD2,NA,TRBJ2-1,TRBV29-1,TGCAGCGTTGAACTAGGTGCGGCGGGAGACAAGGAGCAGTTCTTC,CSVELGAAGDKEQFF
NA,many,TRBJ1-1,TRBV28,TGTGCCACTCAGGGACCACTTGAAGCTTTCTTT,CATQGPLEAFF
TRBD2,many,TRBJ2-5,TRBV5-1,TGCGCCAGCAGCCGGGGACTAGCACAACAAGAGACCCAGTACTTC,CASSRGLAQQETQYF
NA,many,TRBJ2-2,TRBV3-1,TGTGCCAGCAGCCAAACCTCGAGTATCGGGGAGCTGTTTTTT,CASSQTSSIGELFF
NA,many,TRBJ2-1,TRBV20-1,TGCAGTGCTAGAGCCCCCGCGGGTGAGCAGTTCTTC,CSARAPAGEQFF
NA,many,TRBJ2-6,TRBV5-1,TGCGCCAGCAGCTTGTATGTAGGCCGGGACACGAAAGGCTCTGGGGCCAACGTCCTGACTTTC,CASSLYVGRDTKGSGANVLTF
NA,few,TRBJ2-1,TRBV6-1,TGTGCCAGCAACCCCAACCAGGCGTTGGGGAATGAGCAGTTCTTC,CASNPNQALGNEQFF
NA,NA,TRBJ2-7,TRBV14,TGTGCCAGAAGCCAAGTTCACCGGGACCGGGAGTACGAGCAGTACTTC,CARSQVHRDREYEQYF
NA,many,TRBJ2-5,TRBV29-1,TGCAGCGTTCTTGCGGGTCAAGAGACCCAGTACTTC,CSVLAGQETQYF
NA,many,TRBJ1-5,TRBV14,TGTGCCACCGACGGCCGGTATCAGGACGGAGGCAATCAGCCCCAGCATTTT,CATDGRYQDGGNQPQHF
TRBD2,many,TRBJ2-7,TRBV7-6,TGTGCCAGCAGCTCCGCCGGGACTAGCGGTGTGGGTCGGCAGTACTTC,CASSSAGTSGVGRQYF
NA,NA,TRBJ1-4,TRBV7-9,TGTGCCAGCAGCTTCCCTCATCGAGGGCGAAGGGCCGAGAACCCTGAAAAACTGTTTTTT,CASSFPHRGRRAENPEKLFF
NA,few,TRBJ2-3,TRBV2,TGTGCCAGCAGTGACCCGTTTGGGAGTGGTTGGGTGGGGTCTGTCGATACGCAGTATTTT,CASSDPFGSGWVGSVDTQYF
NA,many,TRBJ2-7,TRBV29-1,TGCAGCGCTACCCGTCGGGGGCTGAGCTCCTACGAGCAGTACTTC,CSATRRGLSSYEQYF
TRBD2,NA,TRBJ2-3,TRBV5-1,TGCACCAGCTGCTCATTAGCGGGAGATCGCCATACGCAGTATTTT,CTSCSLAGDRHTQYF
TRBD2,many,TRBJ2-1,TRBV6-5,TGTGCCAGCAACTCCGGGACTAGCGGAATCAATGAGCAGTTCTTC,CASNSGTSGINEQFF
TRBD1,many,TRBJ2-5,TRBV7-3,TGTGCCAGCAGCTTAAAAGCCTCCGGACAGGGGGCAGAGACCCAGTACTTC,CASSLKASGQGAETQYF
NA,many,TRBJ1-2,TRBV29-1,TGCAGCGTTGATGCTAACTATGGCTACACCTTC,CSVDANYGYTF
TRBD1,NA,TRBJ2-3,TRBV30,TGTGCCGCGTCCCGGGACAGGATAGATACGCAGTATTTT,CAASRDRIDTQYF
TRBD1,NA,TRBJ2-7,TRBV7-9,TGTGCCAGCAGCTCCGGGACAGGGCTGTACTTC,CASSSGTGLYF
NA,few,TRBJ2-3,TRBV5-4,TGTGCCAGCAGCCTACCCGGGACCATCAGCACAGATACGCAGTATTTT,CASSLPGTISTDTQYF
TRBD1,many,TRBJ1-2,TRBV27,TGTGCCAGCAGTTTCGGAACAGGGGTCGGCTATGGCTACACCTTC,CASSFGTGVGYGYTF
NA,many,TRBJ1-1,TRBV11-2,TGTGCCAGCAGCCCCGGACAAAATTTGGGAGCTTTCTTT,CASSPGQNLGAFF
TRBD2,many,TRBJ2-1,TRBV29-1,TGCAGCGCAGGTTCGGGACTAGGGTCCAATGAGCAGTTCTTC,CSAGSGLGSNEQFF
NA,many,TRBJ2-7,TRBV7-8,TGTGCCAGCAGCTTAGTTCTCGTAGGGGAAAAGAAGTACTTC,CASSLVLVGEKKYF
NA,many,TRBJ2-2,TRBV27,TGTGCCAGCACTGGCGGGACTCGTGACACCGGGGAGCTGTTTTTT,CASTGGTRDTGELFF